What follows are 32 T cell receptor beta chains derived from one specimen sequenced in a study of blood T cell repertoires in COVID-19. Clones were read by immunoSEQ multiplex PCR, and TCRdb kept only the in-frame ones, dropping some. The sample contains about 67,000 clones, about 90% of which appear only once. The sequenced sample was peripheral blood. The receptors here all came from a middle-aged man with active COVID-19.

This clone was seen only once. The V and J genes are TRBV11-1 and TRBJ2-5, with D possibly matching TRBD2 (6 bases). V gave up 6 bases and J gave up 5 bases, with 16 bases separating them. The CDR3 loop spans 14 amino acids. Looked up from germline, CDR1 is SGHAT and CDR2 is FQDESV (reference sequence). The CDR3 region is CASRPPARGETQYF. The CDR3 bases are TGTGCCAGCAGGCCCCCGGCTCGGGGGGAGACCCAGTACTTC. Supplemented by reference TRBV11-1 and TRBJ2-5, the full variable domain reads EAEVAQSPRYKITEKSQAVAFWCDPISGHATLYWYRQILGQGPELLVQFQDESVVDDSQLPKDRFSAERLKGVDSTLKIQPAELGDSAMYLCASRPPARGETQYFGPGTRLLVL.

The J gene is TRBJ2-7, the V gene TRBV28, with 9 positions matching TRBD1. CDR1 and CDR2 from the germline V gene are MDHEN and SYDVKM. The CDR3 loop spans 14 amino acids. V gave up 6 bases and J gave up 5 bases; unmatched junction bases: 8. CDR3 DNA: TGTGCCAGCAGCTGGATCGGACAGGGGAACGAGCAGTACTTC. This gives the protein CASSWIGQGNEQYF.

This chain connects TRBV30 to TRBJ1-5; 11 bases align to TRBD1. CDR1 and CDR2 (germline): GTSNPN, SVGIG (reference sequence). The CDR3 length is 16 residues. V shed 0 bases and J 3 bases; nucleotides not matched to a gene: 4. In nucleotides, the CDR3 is TGTGCCTGGAGTGTTGGGACAGGGGGTGACAATCAGCCCCAGCATTTT. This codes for CAWSVGTGGDNQPQHF. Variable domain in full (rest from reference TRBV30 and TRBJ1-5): SQTIHQWPATLVQPVGSPLSLECTVEGTSNPNLYWYRQAAGRGLQLLFYSVGIGQISSEVPQNLSASRPQDRQFILSSKKLLLSDSGFYLCAWSVGTGGDNQPQHFGDGTRLSIL.

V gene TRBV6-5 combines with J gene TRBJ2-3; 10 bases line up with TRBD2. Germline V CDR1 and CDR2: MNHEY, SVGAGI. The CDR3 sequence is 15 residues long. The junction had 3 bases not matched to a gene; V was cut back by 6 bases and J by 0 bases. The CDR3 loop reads CASRLAGVSTDTQYF. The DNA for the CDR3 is TGTGCCAGCAGGCTAGCGGGGGTGAGCACAGATACGCAGTATTTT.

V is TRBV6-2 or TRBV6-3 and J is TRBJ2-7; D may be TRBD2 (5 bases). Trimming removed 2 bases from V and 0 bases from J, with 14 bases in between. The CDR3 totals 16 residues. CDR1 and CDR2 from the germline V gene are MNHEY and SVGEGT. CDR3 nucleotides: TGTGCCAGCAGTTACAACCCCGGGGTAAACTCCTACGAGCAGTACTTC. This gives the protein CASSYNPGVNSYEQYF.

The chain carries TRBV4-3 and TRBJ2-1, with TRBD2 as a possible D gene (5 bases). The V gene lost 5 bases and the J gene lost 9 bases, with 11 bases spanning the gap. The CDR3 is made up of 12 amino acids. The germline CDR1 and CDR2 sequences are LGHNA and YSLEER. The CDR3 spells CASSYLRGEQFF. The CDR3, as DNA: TGCGCCAGCAGCTACCTTCGGGGTGAGCAGTTCTTC.

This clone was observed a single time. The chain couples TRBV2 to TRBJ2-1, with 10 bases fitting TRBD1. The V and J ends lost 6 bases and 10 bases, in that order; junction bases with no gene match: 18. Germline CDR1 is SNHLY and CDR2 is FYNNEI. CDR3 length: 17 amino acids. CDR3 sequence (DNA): TGTGCCAGCAGGAGGGACCTCGGGACAGGGGCTTTCGGGGAGCAGTTCTTC. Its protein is CASRRDLGTGAFGEQFF.

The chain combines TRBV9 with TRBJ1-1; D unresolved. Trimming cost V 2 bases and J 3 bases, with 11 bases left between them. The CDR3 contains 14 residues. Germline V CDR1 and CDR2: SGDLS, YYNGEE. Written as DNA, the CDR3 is TGTGCCAGCAGCGTTGCAGGCACGGACACTGAAGCTTTCTTT. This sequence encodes CASSVAGTDTEAFF.

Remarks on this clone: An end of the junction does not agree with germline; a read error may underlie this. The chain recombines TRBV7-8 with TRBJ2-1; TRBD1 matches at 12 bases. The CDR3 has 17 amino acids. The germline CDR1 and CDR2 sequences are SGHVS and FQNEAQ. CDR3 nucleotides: TGTGCCAGCAGCCCGGGGACAGGGGGCCGGACGTTCAATGGGCAGTTCTTC. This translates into CASSPGTGGRTFNGQFF. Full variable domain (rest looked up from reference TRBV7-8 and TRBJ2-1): GAGVSQSPRYKVAKRGQDVALRCDPISGHVSLFWYQQALGQGPEFLTYFQNEAQLDKSGLPSDRFFAERPEGSVSTLKIQRTQQEDSAVYLCASSPGTGGRTFNGQFFGPGTRLTVL.

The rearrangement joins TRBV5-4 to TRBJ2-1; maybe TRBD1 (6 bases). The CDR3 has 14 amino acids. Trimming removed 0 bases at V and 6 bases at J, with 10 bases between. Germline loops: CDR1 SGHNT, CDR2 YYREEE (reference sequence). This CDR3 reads CASSLGTVTNEQFF. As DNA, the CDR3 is TGTGCCAGCAGCTTGGGGACAGTAACCAATGAGCAGTTCTTC.

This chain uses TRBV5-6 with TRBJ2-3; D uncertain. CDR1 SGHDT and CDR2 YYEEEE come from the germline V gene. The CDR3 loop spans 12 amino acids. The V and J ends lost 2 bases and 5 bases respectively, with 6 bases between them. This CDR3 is CASSFSVDTQYF. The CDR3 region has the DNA TGTGCCAGCAGCTTTTCCGTAGATACGCAGTATTTT.

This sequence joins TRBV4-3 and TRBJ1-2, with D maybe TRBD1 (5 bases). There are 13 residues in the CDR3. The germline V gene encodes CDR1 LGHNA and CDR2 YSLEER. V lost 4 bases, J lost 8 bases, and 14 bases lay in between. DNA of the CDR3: TGCGCCAGCAGCCGGTTGGGACTTGGGGGCTACACCTTC. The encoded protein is CASSRLGLGGYTF.

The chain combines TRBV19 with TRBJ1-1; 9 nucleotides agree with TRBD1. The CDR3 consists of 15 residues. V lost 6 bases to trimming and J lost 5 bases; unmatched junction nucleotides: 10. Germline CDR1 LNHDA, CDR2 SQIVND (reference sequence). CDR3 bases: TGTGCCAGTAGCCTACAAGGACAGGGGAGGACTGAAGCTTTCTTT. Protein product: CASSLQGQGRTEAFF.

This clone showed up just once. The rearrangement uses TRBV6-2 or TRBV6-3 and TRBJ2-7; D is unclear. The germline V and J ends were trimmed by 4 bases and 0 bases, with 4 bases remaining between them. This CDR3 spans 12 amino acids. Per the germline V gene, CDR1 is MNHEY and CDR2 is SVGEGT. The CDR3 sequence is CASSSRSYEQYF. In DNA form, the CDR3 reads TGTGCCAGCAGTTCCCGCTCCTACGAGCAGTACTTC.

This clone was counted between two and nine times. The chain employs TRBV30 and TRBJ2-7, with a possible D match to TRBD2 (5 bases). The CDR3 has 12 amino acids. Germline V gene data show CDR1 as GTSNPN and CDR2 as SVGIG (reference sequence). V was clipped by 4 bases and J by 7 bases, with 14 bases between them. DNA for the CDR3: TGTGCCTGGAACAGACTGTCGGGGGAGCAGTACTTC. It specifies CAWNRLSGEQYF.

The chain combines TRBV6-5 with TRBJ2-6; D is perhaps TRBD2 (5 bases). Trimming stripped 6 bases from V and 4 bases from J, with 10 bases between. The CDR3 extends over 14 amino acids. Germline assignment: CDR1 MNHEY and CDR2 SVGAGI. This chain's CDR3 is CASRNPGGANVLTF. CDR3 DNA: TGTGCCAGCAGGAACCCGGGGGGGGCCAACGTCCTGACTTTC.

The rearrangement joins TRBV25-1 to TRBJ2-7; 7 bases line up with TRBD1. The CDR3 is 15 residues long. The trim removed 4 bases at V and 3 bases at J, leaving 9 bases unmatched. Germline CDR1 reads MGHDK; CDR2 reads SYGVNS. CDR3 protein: CASSAQGVGFYEQYF. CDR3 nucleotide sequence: TGTGCCAGCAGTGCCCAGGGGGTCGGCTTCTACGAGCAGTACTTC.

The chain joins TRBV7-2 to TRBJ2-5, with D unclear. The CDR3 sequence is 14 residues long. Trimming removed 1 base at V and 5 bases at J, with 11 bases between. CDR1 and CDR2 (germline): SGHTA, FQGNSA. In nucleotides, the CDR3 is TGTGCCAGCAGCTTAGTGTCGTCCCGGGAGACCCAGTACTTC. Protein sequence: CASSLVSSRETQYF.

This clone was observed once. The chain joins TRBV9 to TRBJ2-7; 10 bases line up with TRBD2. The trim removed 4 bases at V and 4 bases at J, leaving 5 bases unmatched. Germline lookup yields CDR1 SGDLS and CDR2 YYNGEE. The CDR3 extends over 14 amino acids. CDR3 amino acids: CASSFGAGGYEQYF. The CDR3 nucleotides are TGTGCCAGCAGCTTCGGAGCGGGAGGGTACGAGCAGTACTTC.

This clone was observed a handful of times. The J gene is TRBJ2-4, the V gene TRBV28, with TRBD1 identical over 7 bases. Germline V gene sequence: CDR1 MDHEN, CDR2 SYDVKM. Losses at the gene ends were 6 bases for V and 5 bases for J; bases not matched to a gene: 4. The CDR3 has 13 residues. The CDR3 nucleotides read TGTGCCAGCAGCTCCGGGACAGAAAACATTCAGTACTTC. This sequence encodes CASSSGTENIQYF. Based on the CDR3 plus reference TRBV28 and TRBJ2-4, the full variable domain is DVKVTQSSRYLVKRTGEKVFLECVQDMDHENMFWYRQDPGLGLRLIYFSYDVKMKEKGDIPEGYSVSREKKERFSLILESASTNQTSMYLCASSSGTENIQYFGAGTRLSVL.

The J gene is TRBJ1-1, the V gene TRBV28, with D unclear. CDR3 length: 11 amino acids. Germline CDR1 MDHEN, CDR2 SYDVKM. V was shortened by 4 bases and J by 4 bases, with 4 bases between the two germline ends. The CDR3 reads CASSSFTEAFF. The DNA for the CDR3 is TGTGCCAGCAGTTCATTCACTGAAGCTTTCTTT. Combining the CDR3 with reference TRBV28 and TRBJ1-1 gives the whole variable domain DVKVTQSSRYLVKRTGEKVFLECVQDMDHENMFWYRQDPGLGLRLIYFSYDVKMKEKGDIPEGYSVSREKKERFSLILESASTNQTSMYLCASSSFTEAFFGQGTRLTVV.

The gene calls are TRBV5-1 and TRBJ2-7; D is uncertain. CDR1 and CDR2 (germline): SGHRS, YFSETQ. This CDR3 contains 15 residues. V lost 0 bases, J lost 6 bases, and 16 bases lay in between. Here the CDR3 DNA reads TGCGCCAGCAGCTTGGCAGCGACCTCCCCTCGCGAGCAGTACTTC. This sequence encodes CASSLAATSPREQYF. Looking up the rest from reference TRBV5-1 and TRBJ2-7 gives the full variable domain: KAGVTQTPRYLIKTRGQQVTLSCSPISGHRSVSWYQQTPGQGLQFLFEYFSETQRNKGNFPGRFSGRQFSNSRSEMNVSTLELGDSALYLCASSLAATSPREQYFGPGTRLTVT.

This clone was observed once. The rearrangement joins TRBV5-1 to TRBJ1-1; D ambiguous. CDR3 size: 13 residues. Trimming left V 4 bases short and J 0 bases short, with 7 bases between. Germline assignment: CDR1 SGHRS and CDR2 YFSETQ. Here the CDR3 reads CASSPRMNTEAFF. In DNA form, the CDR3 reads TGCGCCAGCAGCCCTCGTATGAACACTGAAGCTTTCTTT.

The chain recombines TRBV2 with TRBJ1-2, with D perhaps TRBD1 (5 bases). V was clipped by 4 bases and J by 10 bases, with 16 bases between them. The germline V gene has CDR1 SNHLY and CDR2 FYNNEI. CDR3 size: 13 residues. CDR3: CASSVEQAMDYTF. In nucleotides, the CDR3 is TGTGCCAGCAGTGTTGAACAGGCTATGGACTACACCTTC.

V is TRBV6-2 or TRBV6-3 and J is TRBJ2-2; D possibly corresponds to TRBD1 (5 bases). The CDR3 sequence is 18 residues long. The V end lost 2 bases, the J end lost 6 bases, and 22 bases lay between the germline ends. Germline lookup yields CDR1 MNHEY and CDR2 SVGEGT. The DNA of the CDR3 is TGTGCCAGCAGTTACCCGCAAGGTGTCGGACCCAGGGCCGGGGAGCTGTTTTTT. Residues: CASSYPQGVGPRAGELFF.

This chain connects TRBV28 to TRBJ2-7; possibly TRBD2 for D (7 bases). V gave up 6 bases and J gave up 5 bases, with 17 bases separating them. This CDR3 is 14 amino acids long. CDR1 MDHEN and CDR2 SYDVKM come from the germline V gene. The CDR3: CASSRVRGADEQYF. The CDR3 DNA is TGTGCCAGCAGCCGCGTCCGGGGGGCCGACGAGCAGTACTTC.

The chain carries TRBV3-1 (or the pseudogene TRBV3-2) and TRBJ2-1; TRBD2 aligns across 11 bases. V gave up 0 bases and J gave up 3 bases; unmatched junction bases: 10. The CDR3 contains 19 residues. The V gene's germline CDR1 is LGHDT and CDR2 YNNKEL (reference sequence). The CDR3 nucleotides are TGTGCCAGCAGCCAAGATCCCGGACTAGCGGGTGTAGTCTACAATGAGCAGTTCTTC. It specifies CASSQDPGLAGVVYNEQFF.

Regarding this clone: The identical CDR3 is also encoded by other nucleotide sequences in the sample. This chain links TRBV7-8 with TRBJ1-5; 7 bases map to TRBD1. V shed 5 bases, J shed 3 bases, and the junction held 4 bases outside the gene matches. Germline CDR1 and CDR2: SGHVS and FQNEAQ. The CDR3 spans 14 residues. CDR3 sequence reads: CASSLTGTNQPQHF. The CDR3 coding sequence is TGTGCCAGCAGCCTGACAGGGACCAATCAGCCCCAGCATTTT.

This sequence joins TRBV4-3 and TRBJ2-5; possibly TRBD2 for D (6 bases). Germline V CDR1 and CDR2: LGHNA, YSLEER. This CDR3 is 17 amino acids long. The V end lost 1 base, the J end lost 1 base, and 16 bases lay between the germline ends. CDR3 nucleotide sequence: TGCGCCAGCAGCCAAGTAGGCGCGGGGCCCTTCCAAGAGACCCAGTACTTC. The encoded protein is CASSQVGAGPFQETQYF.

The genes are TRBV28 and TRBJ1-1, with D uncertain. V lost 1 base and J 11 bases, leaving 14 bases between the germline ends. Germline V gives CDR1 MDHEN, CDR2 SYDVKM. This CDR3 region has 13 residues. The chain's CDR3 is CASSLSGNHRAFF. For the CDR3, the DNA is TGTGCCAGCAGTTTATCGGGAAATCACCGGGCTTTCTTT.

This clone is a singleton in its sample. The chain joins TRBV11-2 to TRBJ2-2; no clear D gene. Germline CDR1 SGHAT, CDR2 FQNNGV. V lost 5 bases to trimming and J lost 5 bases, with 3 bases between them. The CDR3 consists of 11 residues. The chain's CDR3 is CASSPTGELFF. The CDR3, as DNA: TGTGCCAGCAGCCCTACCGGGGAGCTGTTTTTT.

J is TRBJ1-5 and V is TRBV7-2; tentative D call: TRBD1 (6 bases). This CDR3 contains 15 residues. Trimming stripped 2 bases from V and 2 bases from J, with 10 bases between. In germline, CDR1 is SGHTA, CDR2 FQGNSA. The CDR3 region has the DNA TGTGCCAGCAGCTTACAGGGGTCGGGCAATCAGCCCCAGCATTTT. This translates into CASSLQGSGNQPQHF.